This T cell receptor beta chain was profiled in a study of T cells expressing NK-cell markers. For the study at large: Researchers got TCR beta repertoires out of sorted CD3+CD56+NKG2C+, CD3+CD56+NKG2C- and CD3+CD56-NKG2C+ T cells. Within the sequenced cohort of eight donors, seven exhibited HCMV seropositivity and one was seronegative. Overall study findings and caveats: The CD3+CD56-NKG2C+ fraction of a handful of donors was also led by these clonotypes.

TCRdb re-called the 5' RACE reads; one entry per CDR3 protein, DNA not given. Seen in this sample are about 460,000 distinct CDR3 sequences; the ten most common clones hold approximately 1.5%. Germline V gene data show CDR1 as MDHEN and CDR2 as SYDVKM. This CDR3 is 15 amino acids long. As for this clonotype: Its antigen is currently unknown.

The clonotype was recovered from a woman aged 45-59 years in good health. The chain has TRBV28 and TRBJ1-2; TCRdb outputs TRBD1, but without DNA this stays unchecked. Material for sequencing was blood T cells: a sorted CD56 or NKG2C T cell subset, CD4+ or CD8+ T cells, or bulk PBMC T cells (not recorded which). The CDR3 is CASSVRTGGLYGYTF.